In this sample, the clone carrying this T cell receptor (beta chain) turned up once. The method was immunoSEQ multiplex PCR; TCRdb's version includes in-frame clones alone and lacks a portion of them. The sample includes fewer than 85,000 clones, about 90% of them seen just once. This entry comes from a study of OX40 agonist ivuxolimab in advanced cancers. Systemic immunosuppression or a history of autoimmune disease excluded patients. Blood specimens came from baseline, cycle 4 day 1, and cycle 7 day 1. Trimming pared 4 bases from V and 5 bases from J, leaving 16 bases between. This CDR3 spans 14 amino acids. Germline V gene data show CDR1 as SGHRS and CDR2 as YFSETQ.

This receptor was obtained from an adult with an advanced solid tumor such as melanoma, head and neck, liver or kidney cancer. This chain links TRBV5-1 with TRBJ2-7, with D possibly matching TRBD1 (5 bases). This specimen consisted of CD4+ or CD8+ T cells sorted from blood, obtained in a trial of the OX40 agonist ivuxolimab. DNA of the CDR3: TGCGCCAGCAGCCCCCCGGCAGGGATCGACGAGCAGTACTTC. It is translated as CASSPPAGIDEQYF.